Shown below are 2 T cell receptor beta chains from a single sample sequenced in a study of T cell responses to AZD1222 COVID-19 vaccine. The method was immunoSEQ multiplex PCR; TCRdb's version includes in-frame clones alone and lacks a portion of them. The table has 150,000 to 200,000 clones, 75% to 90% seen once. This specimen was peripheral blood, taken on day 0 of AZD1222 vaccination. The receptors shown here come from an adult in good health.

This sequence joins TRBV7-6 and TRBJ2-5; D ambiguous. Germline values: CDR1 SGHVS, CDR2 FNYEAQ. V shed 8 bases and J shed 2 bases, with 12 bases lying between them. The CDR3 runs to 13 residues. The CDR3 sequence: CASGPEGQETQYF. The DNA of the CDR3 is TGTGCCAGCGGACCCGAAGGGCAAGAGACCCAGTACTTC.

The J gene is TRBJ1-2, the V gene TRBV6-5; tentative D call: TRBD1 (6 bases). Germline lookup yields CDR1 MNHEY and CDR2 SVGAGI. The CDR3 is 13 residues long. The V end lost 6 bases, the J end lost 4 bases, and 12 bases lay between the germline ends. The DNA for the CDR3 is TGTGCCAGCAGCGGACAGTTCGGCTATGGCTACACCTTC. It encodes CASSGQFGYGYTF.